A single sample gave rise to the 30 T cell receptor beta chains below, sequenced in a study of T cells in localized non-small cell lung cancer. TCRdb keeps only in-frame clones here, not all; method: immunoSEQ multiplex PCR. The data contain around 70,000 clones, 84% of them singletons. The sequencing used peripheral blood, collected before any cancer treatment. All receptors come from a female donor aged 60 or older with stage I lung adenocarcinoma.

This chain connects TRBV5-1 to TRBJ1-1; unclear D gene. Germline CDR1 and CDR2: SGHRS and YFSETQ. Trimming shortened V by 1 base and J by 0 bases, and 10 bases separated the two germline ends. This CDR3 spans 15 amino acids. The chain's CDR3 is CASSLYGTVNTEAFF. CDR3 DNA: TGCGCCAGCAGCTTGTATGGAACAGTGAACACTGAAGCTTTCTTT. Full variable domain (missing parts from reference TRBV5-1 and TRBJ1-1): KAGVTQTPRYLIKTRGQQVTLSCSPISGHRSVSWYQQTPGQGLQFLFEYFSETQRNKGNFPGRFSGRQFSNSRSEMNVSTLELGDSALYLCASSLYGTVNTEAFFGQGTRLTVV.

This chain joins TRBV11-3 and TRBJ2-3, with 15 bases that match TRBD2. The CDR3 is made up of 19 amino acids. The V gene end was trimmed by 3 bases and the J gene end by 0 bases; junction bases not matched to a gene: 7. Germline lookup yields CDR1 SGHNT and CDR2 YENEEA. DNA for the CDR3: TGTGCCAGCAGCTTGGGGACTAGCGGGGGGCCATCTAGCACAGATACGCAGTATTTT. Residues: CASSLGTSGGPSSTDTQYF.

This clone came up once. The gene calls are TRBV9 and TRBJ2-7, with 9 positions matching TRBD1. The J segment lost 7 bases and the V segment lost 4 bases, leaving 12 bases of the junction unmatched. The CDR3 covers 15 residues. Germline V CDR1 and CDR2: SGDLS, YYNGEE. The CDR3 DNA sequence: TGTGCCAGCAGCCCTAAAATAGACAGGGGGAGGGAGCAGTACTTC. The encoded protein is CASSPKIDRGREQYF.

The chain joins TRBV27 to TRBJ1-5, with D hard to call. V dropped 4 bases and J dropped 1 base, with 5 bases sitting between them. The CDR3 runs to 13 residues. The V gene's germline CDR1 is MNHEY and CDR2 SMNVEV (reference sequence). The CDR3 sequence is CASSSDSNQPQHF. For the CDR3, the DNA is TGTGCCAGCAGTTCTGACAGCAATCAGCCCCAGCATTTT.

The rearrangement uses TRBV11-2 and TRBJ2-3; 11 nucleotides align to TRBD2. V was pared by 1 base and J by 5 bases, with 8 bases of the junction left unmatched. CDR1 SGHAT and CDR2 FQNNGV come from the germline V gene. CDR3 size: 17 residues. CDR3 loop: CASSLGLAGTGLDTQYF. Written as DNA, the CDR3 is TGTGCCAGCAGCTTAGGACTAGCGGGGACGGGATTAGATACGCAGTATTTT.

V is TRBV15 and J is TRBJ1-2, with unresolved D. Trimming removed 3 bases at V and 2 bases at J, with 10 bases between. Germline V gene lookup returns CDR1 LNHNV and CDR2 YYDKDF (reference sequence). The CDR3 runs to 14 residues. The CDR3 DNA sequence: TGTGCCACCAGCAGGAGTCGGGGAAACTATGGCTACACCTTC. Translation gives CATSRSRGNYGYTF.

The CDR3 nucleotides are TGTGCCAGCAGCTTGGATCAGTTACAGAATTCACCCCTCCACTTT. Protein: CASSLDQLQNSPLHF. The rearrangement joins TRBV5-8 to TRBJ1-6; D ambiguous. The CDR3 loop spans 15 amino acids. Germline CDR1 is SGHTS and CDR2 is YDEGEE. Trimming took off 0 bases at V and 7 bases at J, with 11 bases between the two ends. Using reference TRBV5-8 and TRBJ1-6 for the parts outside the CDR3, the full variable domain is EAGVTQSPTHLIKTRGQQATLRCSPISGHTSVYWYQQALGLGLQFLLWYDEGEERNRGNFPPRFSGRQFPNYSSELNVNALELEDSALYLCASSLDQLQNSPLHFGNGTRLTVT.

This clone was observed a handful of times. This chain connects TRBV5-1 to TRBJ2-1; maybe TRBD1 (6 bases). From germline, CDR1 is SGHRS and CDR2 YFSETQ. This CDR3 is 13 amino acids long. The germline V and J ends were trimmed by 8 bases and 2 bases, with 11 bases remaining between them. The CDR3 nucleotides read TGCGCCAGTACAGGGTACACCTACAATGAGCAGTTCTTC. Its translation is CASTGYTYNEQFF. Using reference TRBV5-1 and TRBJ2-1 for the parts outside the CDR3, the full variable domain is KAGVTQTPRYLIKTRGQQVTLSCSPISGHRSVSWYQQTPGQGLQFLFEYFSETQRNKGNFPGRFSGRQFSNSRSEMNVSTLELGDSALYLCASTGYTYNEQFFGPGTRLTVL.

This chain links TRBV2 with TRBJ2-2; 10 bases line up with TRBD2. The CDR3 sequence is 14 residues long. Germline trimming cut 5 bases from V and 4 bases from J; bases unmatched to any gene: 1. CDR1 and CDR2 from the germline V gene are SNHLY and FYNNEI. The CDR3 sequence: CASSSGGATGELFF. As DNA, the CDR3 is TGTGCCAGCAGTAGCGGGGGGGCCACCGGGGAGCTGTTTTTT.

The chain employs TRBV5-1 and TRBJ1-2, with 8 bases that match TRBD1. CDR3 length: 15 residues. Germline V gives CDR1 SGHRS, CDR2 YFSETQ. V lost 7 bases to trimming and J lost 0 bases; unmatched junction nucleotides: 8. CDR3 coding DNA: TGCGCCAGCCTCTATGGGACAGGTTCTAACTATGGCTACACCTTC. Translated, it gives CASLYGTGSNYGYTF.

The chain employs TRBV4-2 and TRBJ2-3; 9 nucleotides agree with TRBD2. The CDR3 is 13 amino acids. Germline-derived CDR1 and CDR2 are LGHNA and YNFKEQ. The ends lost 11 bases at V and 0 bases at J; junction bases unmatched: 3. The CDR3 protein is CAAGGSSTDTQYF. The DNA for the CDR3 is TGTGCCGCGGGAGGGTCTAGCACAGATACGCAGTATTTT.

This clone was counted a few times. The chain carries TRBV19 and TRBJ2-1; 7 bases are a match to TRBD2. The CDR3 length is 16 residues. CDR1 is LNHDA and CDR2 is SQIVND in the germline V gene (reference sequence). The ends lost 3 bases at V and 5 bases at J; junction bases unmatched: 10. Here the CDR3 reads CASSIGAGVYNNEQFF. The CDR3 region has the DNA TGTGCCAGTAGTATTGGGGCGGGAGTATACAACAATGAGCAGTTCTTC.

J is TRBJ1-2 and V is TRBV6-1; TRBD1 matches 8 bases. This CDR3 has 13 amino acids. Trimming removed 2 bases from V and 5 bases from J; junction bases left unmatched: 1. Germline V gene data show CDR1 as MNHNS and CDR2 as SASEGT. The CDR3 nucleotides are TGTGCCAGCAGTGAACAGGGGGCTTATGGCTACACCTTC. As protein: CASSEQGAYGYTF.

This clone appeared a single time. The chain uses TRBV9 and TRBJ2-1, with D perhaps matching TRBD2 (5 bases). Germline CDR1 and CDR2: SGDLS and YYNGEE. The CDR3 runs 15 residues. V lost 4 bases, J lost 4 bases, and 15 bases lay in between. CDR3 in amino acids: CASSPLIARYNEQFF. The DNA for the CDR3 is TGTGCCAGCAGCCCCCTTATAGCGAGATACAATGAGCAGTTCTTC.

This clone was observed a single time. This CDR3 reads CASTPIGAQINYGYTF. The CDR3 region has the DNA TGTGCCAGCACCCCAATTGGGGCTCAAATAAACTATGGCTACACCTTC. This chain uses TRBV7-9 with TRBJ1-2; weak D call: TRBD1 (5 bases). The germline V and J ends were trimmed by 7 bases and 2 bases, with 20 bases remaining between them. CDR3 length equals 16 residues. The germline V gene encodes CDR1 SEHNR and CDR2 FQNEAQ (reference sequence).

This clone occurred once. The rearrangement links TRBV6-5 to TRBJ2-1, with D perhaps matching TRBD2 (5 bases). Trimming shortened V by 5 bases and J by 12 bases, and 17 bases separated the two germline ends. The germline V gene encodes CDR1 MNHEY and CDR2 SVGAGI. The length of the CDR3 is 13 residues. This chain's CDR3 is CASSMEERSTQFF. CDR3 DNA: TGTGCCAGCAGTATGGAGGAGCGCTCAACGCAGTTCTTC.

CDR3 amino acids: CASSDTGPTYNEQFF. The CDR3 coding sequence is TGTGCCAGCAGTGACACAGGGCCTACCTACAATGAGCAGTTCTTC. The rearrangement joins TRBV27 to TRBJ2-1; weak D call: TRBD1 (6 bases). Trimming removed 5 bases from V and 2 bases from J, with 13 bases in between. CDR1 is MNHEY, CDR2 SMNVEV, per germline (reference sequence). This CDR3 contains 15 residues.

A few counts support this clone. CDR3 sequence (DNA): TGTGCCAGCAGCGGTGGGACAGTGATATTCCCCCTCGAGCAGTACTTC. This gives the protein CASSGGTVIFPLEQYF. The chain is built from TRBV5-6 and TRBJ2-7, with 7 bases lining up with TRBD1. The germline V gene encodes CDR1 SGHDT and CDR2 YYEEEE. J gave up 6 bases and V 4 bases, and 16 bases lay outside the gene matches. CDR3 length: 16 amino acids. The full variable domain, completed using reference TRBV5-6 and TRBJ2-7, is DAGVTQSPTHLIKTRGQQVTLRCSPKSGHDTVSWYQQALGQGPQFIFQYYEEEERQRGNFPDRFSGHQFPNYSSELNVNALLLGDSALYLCASSGGTVIFPLEQYFGPGTRLTVT.

This rearrangement joins TRBV6-1 to TRBJ2-7, with unresolved D. Trimming took 0 bases from V and 2 from J, leaving 8 bases between them. CDR1 MNHNS and CDR2 SASEGT come from the germline V gene. The CDR3 runs to 14 residues. The CDR3 DNA is TGTGCCAGCAGTGAAGCCGTCACCACCTACGAGCAGTACTTC. Its protein product is CASSEAVTTYEQYF.

The chain recombines TRBV7-8 with TRBJ2-2; TRBD2 matches 14 bases. V was pared by 5 bases and J by 4 bases, with 6 bases of the junction left unmatched. Germline V gene sequence: CDR1 SGHVS, CDR2 FQNEAQ. The CDR3 runs 17 residues. CDR3 sequence: CASSQQTSGRATGELFF. CDR3 DNA sequence: TGTGCCAGCAGCCAGCAGACTAGCGGGAGGGCCACCGGGGAGCTGTTTTTT. Looking up the rest from reference TRBV7-8 and TRBJ2-2 gives the full variable domain: GAGVSQSPRYKVAKRGQDVALRCDPISGHVSLFWYQQALGQGPEFLTYFQNEAQLDKSGLPSDRFFAERPEGSVSTLKIQRTQQEDSAVYLCASSQQTSGRATGELFFGEGSRLTVL.

V is TRBV5-6 and J is TRBJ2-7; D is unresolved. This CDR3 is 11 amino acids long. Trimming pared 1 base from V and 5 bases from J, leaving 4 bases between. The V gene's germline CDR1 is SGHDT and CDR2 YYEEEE. The chain's CDR3 is CASSLLHEQYF. DNA for the CDR3: TGTGCCAGCAGCTTGCTCCACGAGCAGTACTTC.

This clone appeared a single time. The V call is TRBV4-1, the J call TRBJ2-7; D is ambiguous. The ends were cut back, 2 bases at V and 0 bases at J, with 5 bases in the middle. Germline-derived CDR1 and CDR2 are MGHRA and YSYEKL. The CDR3 extends over 13 amino acids. The CDR3 nucleotides read TGCGCCAGCAGCCAACGGAACTCCTACGAGCAGTACTTC. This codes for CASSQRNSYEQYF.

The chain employs TRBV15 and TRBJ2-3; 8 bases align to TRBD1. V gave up 8 bases and J gave up 5 bases; unmatched junction bases: 9. The CDR3 runs 14 residues. Germline V lookup: CDR1 LNHNV, CDR2 YYDKDF (reference sequence). The CDR3: CATVTGGDEDTQYF. DNA for the CDR3: TGTGCCACCGTCACAGGGGGAGATGAAGATACGCAGTATTTT.

The rearrangement joins TRBV19 to TRBJ2-7; 12 nucleotides agree with TRBD2. This CDR3 is built from 15 residues. After removal of 5 bases from V and 4 bases from J, the junction contained 6 bases not matched to a gene. Germline V lookup: CDR1 LNHDA, CDR2 SQIVND (reference sequence). CDR3 sequence reads: CASSRLAGGPYEQYF. The CDR3, as DNA: TGTGCCAGTAGTCGGCTAGCGGGGGGGCCTTACGAGCAGTACTTC.

The gene calls are TRBV6-5 and TRBJ2-1; tentatively, D is TRBD1 or TRBD2 (5 bases each). V shed 6 bases and J shed 6 bases, with 15 bases lying between them. This CDR3 contains 14 residues. CDR1 and CDR2 from the germline V gene are MNHEY and SVGAGI. CDR3 nucleotides: TGTGCCAGCAGCACTACCCCGAGGGGCAATGAGCAGTTCTTC. This gives the protein CASSTTPRGNEQFF.

In DNA form, the CDR3 reads TGTGCCAGTAGTGAGAGGCAGTCTATCCAAGAGACCCAGTACTTC. Encoded protein: CASSERQSIQETQYF. The chain carries TRBV19 and TRBJ2-5; D ambiguous. CDR1 and CDR2 from the germline V gene are LNHDA and SQIVND (reference sequence). There are 15 residues in the CDR3. Trimming removed 5 bases from V and 1 base from J, with 14 bases in between.

The chain employs TRBV7-9 and TRBJ1-4; 7 positions agree with TRBD1. The CDR3 runs to 17 residues. V dropped 2 bases and J dropped 7; count of bases not matched to a gene: 13. Germline V gene lookup returns CDR1 SEHNR and CDR2 FQNEAQ (reference sequence). CDR3 coding DNA: TGTGCCAGCAGCTTAACCGGGACAGCCATCAGAGGTGAAAAACTGTTTTTT. Its protein is CASSLTGTAIRGEKLFF.

This clone turned up a few times. The genes are TRBV30 and TRBJ1-1, with a weak D call TRBD1 (6 bases). V was shortened by 2 bases and J by 6 bases, with 16 bases between the two germline ends. The CDR3 runs to 14 residues. Germline V gene data show CDR1 as GTSNPN and CDR2 as SVGIG (reference sequence). In nucleotides, the CDR3 is TGTGCCTGGAGTCCCTGGGGGGCCGGCCCTGAAGCTTTCTTT. Protein: CAWSPWGAGPEAFF.

J is TRBJ2-7 and V is TRBV5-1; 10 nucleotides agree with TRBD1. Germline V lookup: CDR1 SGHRS, CDR2 YFSETQ. V was clipped by 2 bases and J by 3 bases; unmatched bases: 8. The CDR3 is 16 residues long. CDR3 nucleotide sequence: TGCGCCAGCAGCTTAACCGGGACAGGGGACCTCTACGAGCAGTACTTC. This encodes CASSLTGTGDLYEQYF.

The V call is TRBV7-4, the J call TRBJ2-2, with D possibly being TRBD1 or TRBD2 (5 bases each). The V end was cut by 5 bases, the J end by 0 bases, with 13 bases between. The CDR3 consists of 16 residues. Germline CDR1 reads SGHVT; CDR2 reads SQSDAQ. CDR3 in amino acids: CASSTRTLANTGELFF. The DNA of the CDR3 is TGTGCCAGCAGCACTCGGACACTAGCGAACACCGGGGAGCTGTTTTTT.